This TCR beta chain emerged from a study of shared clonotypes between healthy human individuals. The wider study: For every donor, three CD4 naive, three CD4 memory, two CD8 naive and one CD8 memory plates were used.

Original handling: As immunoSEQ supplied junction-only sequences (without quality scores), filtering differed. TCRdb keeps only in-frame clones here, not all; method: immunoSEQ multiplex PCR. That table furnishes V, J and clone size, whereas the DNA furnished D and trimming. This sample has around 1.6 million clones; 98% occur once, and the top ten carry around 0.47%. On this clone: Its antigen is still unknown.

V was shortened by 0 bases and J by 5 bases, with 22 bases between the two germline ends. CDR3 length: 18 residues. Per germline, CDR1 SGHNT and CDR2 YYREEE (reference sequence). Healthy adults negative for HIV, lacking recent acute infections or vaccinations, served as donors. Overall study findings and caveats: An effect of sequencing depth on clonotype sharing among donors was expected.

The chain employs TRBV5-4 and TRBJ2-3, with D possibly being TRBD2 (5 bases). This TCR came from a man aged 25-45 years in good health. Material: naive CD4+ T cells sorted from blood. Indicated subset: CD45RA+ positively selected. The CDR3 sequence: CASSLGASPVPNGDTQYF. DNA of the CDR3: TGTGCCAGCAGCTTGGGTGCTAGCCCTGTCCCTAACGGAGATACGCAGTATTTT.